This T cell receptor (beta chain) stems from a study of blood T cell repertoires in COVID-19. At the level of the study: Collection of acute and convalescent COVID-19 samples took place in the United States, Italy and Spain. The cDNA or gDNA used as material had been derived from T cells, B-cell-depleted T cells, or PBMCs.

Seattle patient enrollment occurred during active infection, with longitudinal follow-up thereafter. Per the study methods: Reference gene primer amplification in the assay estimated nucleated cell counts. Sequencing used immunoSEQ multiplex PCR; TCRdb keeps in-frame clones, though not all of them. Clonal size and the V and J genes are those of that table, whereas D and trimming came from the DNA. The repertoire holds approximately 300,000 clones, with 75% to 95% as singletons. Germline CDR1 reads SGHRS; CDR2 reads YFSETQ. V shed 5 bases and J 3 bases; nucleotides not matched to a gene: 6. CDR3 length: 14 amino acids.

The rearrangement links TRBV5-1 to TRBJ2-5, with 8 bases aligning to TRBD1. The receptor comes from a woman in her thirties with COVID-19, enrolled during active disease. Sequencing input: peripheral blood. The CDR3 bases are TGCGCCAGCAGAGTCGGGACAGGAGAAGAGACCCAGTACTTC. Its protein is CASRVGTGEETQYF.